The source of this T cell receptor beta chain is a study of T cell changes during pregnancy in multiple sclerosis. The CDR3 length is 15 residues. CDR1 is MNHNS and CDR2 is SASEGT in the germline V gene. The V gene end was trimmed by 6 bases and the J gene end by 4 bases; junction bases not matched to a gene: 9. Some clones are missing from TCRdb's copy, which holds only in-frame ones; the method was immunoSEQ multiplex PCR. The data contain over 80,000 clones, 75% to 95% of them singletons. The sequence was obtained from a female donor in good health, enrolled as a control in a pregnancy study. Sequenced material: peripheral blood, taken in the second trimester of pregnancy. J is TRBJ1-5 and V is TRBV6-1, with 7 bases aligning to TRBD1. DNA of the CDR3: TGTGCCAGCAGCCTCTCAGGGGGTGGTAATCAGCCCCAGCATTTT. Translated, it gives CASSLSGGGNQPQHF.